This T cell receptor (beta chain) comes out of a study of cytomegalovirus exposure and HLA in healthy donors. The overall study: Approximately 190 million T cells yielded 117 million unique TCR beta sequences, as an earlier analysis found.

The CDR3 consists of 15 residues. Per germline, CDR1 SQVTM and CDR2 ANQGSEA. Trimming at V came to 7 bases and at J to 4 bases, leaving 10 bases not matched to a gene. This clone was detected a few times. PCR was performed using 60 Vbeta and 13 Jbeta primers. Measured with immunoSEQ multiplex PCR; TCRdb has only the in-frame clones, and not every one. The sample lists nearly 95,000 clones; about 7.6% were seen once. These donors counted as nominally healthy when sampled, but unrecorded immune exposures were likely. The chain has TRBV29-1 and TRBJ2-5, with 12 nucleotides matching TRBD1. The specimen sequenced was PBMCs. The TCR sequence derives from a middle-aged man in good health and CMV-seronegative. The CDR3 loop is CSGEYRDRGRETQYF. DNA for the CDR3: TGCAGCGGGGAGTACCGGGACAGGGGGCGAGAGACCCAGTACTTC.